The 20 T cell receptor beta chains in this list originate from one sample, sequenced in a study of blood T cells in healthy people across ages. With a J-beta primer mix and a sample-barcoded 5' primer, a second PCR ran roughly 7 to 11 cycles. Each CDR3 protein is one row after TCRdb ran MiXCR on the 5' RACE reads. The sample yields 910,000 or so distinct CDR3 sequences, roughly 50% seen once. The sequencing input was blood. These receptors were collected from a woman aged 55 to 70 in good health.

This chain connects TRBV29-1 to TRBJ2-7; weak D call: TRBD1 (5 bases). Germline values: CDR1 SQVTM, CDR2 ANQGSEA. This CDR3 comprises 13 residues. Trimming took off 3 bases at V and 6 bases at J, with 15 bases between the two ends. CDR3 in amino acids: CSVDRTGLSEQYF. CDR3 in DNA: TGCAGCGTTGATCGTACAGGTCTGAGCGAGCAGTACTTC.

This clonotype was counted a few times. The chain combines TRBV6-6 with TRBJ2-3, with a tentative D call TRBD1 (5 bases). The CDR3 sequence is 15 residues long. Germline-derived CDR1 and CDR2 are MNHNY and SVGAGI (reference sequence). V lost 0 bases to trimming and J lost 4 bases, with 11 bases between them. The CDR3 loop reads CASSYSVRAPDTQYF. The CDR3 nucleotides read TGTGCCAGCAGTTACTCGGTCAGGGCCCCAGATACGCAGTATTTT.

The chain joins TRBV18 to TRBJ2-5; 7 nucleotides match TRBD2. The CDR3 consists of 15 residues. The germline V gene has CDR1 KGHSH and CDR2 LQKENI. V shed 4 bases and J 2 bases; nucleotides not matched to a gene: 7. DNA for the CDR3: TGTGCCAGCTCACGGACTAGGAGGATACAAGAGACCCAGTACTTC. It is translated as CASSRTRRIQETQYF.

The chain carries TRBV4-3 and TRBJ2-7; a possible D gene is TRBD1 (5 bases). V dropped 0 bases and J dropped 3 bases, with 12 bases sitting between them. This CDR3 has 15 residues. The germline V gene has CDR1 LGHNA and CDR2 YSLEER. The CDR3 sequence: CASSQEAGLFYEQYF. In DNA, the CDR3 is TGCGCCAGCAGCCAAGAGGCAGGGTTATTCTACGAGCAGTACTTC.

The rearrangement links TRBV6-6 to TRBJ1-6; D is perhaps TRBD1 (6 bases). The germline V gene encodes CDR1 MNHNY and CDR2 SVGAGI (reference sequence). This CDR3 has 16 amino acids. With 7 bases removed from V and 2 bases from J, the gap between germline ends came to 15 bases. The CDR3 bases are TGTGCCAGCAACCGAGGGGGGGCGACCTATAATTCACCCCTCCACTTT. Translation: CASNRGGATYNSPLHF.

V usage is TRBV28 and J usage is TRBJ2-1; 10 nucleotides match TRBD1. Germline CDR1 and CDR2: MDHEN and SYDVKM. The CDR3 covers 15 residues. V gave up 3 bases and J gave up 7 bases; unmatched junction bases: 6. Written as DNA, the CDR3 is TGTGCCAGCAGTTTGGGGACAGGGGTTGGGAATGAGCAGTTCTTC. This sequence encodes CASSLGTGVGNEQFF. The entire variable domain, with the rest obtained from reference TRBV28 and TRBJ2-1, is as follows: DVKVTQSSRYLVKRTGEKVFLECVQDMDHENMFWYRQDPGLGLRLIYFSYDVKMKEKGDIPEGYSVSREKKERFSLILESASTNQTSMYLCASSLGTGVGNEQFFGPGTRLTVL.

The chain is built from TRBV4-1 and TRBJ1-1; D remains unclear. V was clipped by 0 bases and J by 4 bases, with 15 bases between them. This CDR3 is built from 16 residues. Germline lookup yields CDR1 MGHRA and CDR2 YSYEKL. The DNA for the CDR3 is TGCGCCAGCAGCCAAGATGAAAACTCGGTGGGCACTGAAGCTTTCTTT. Residues: CASSQDENSVGTEAFF.

The V call is TRBV12-3 or TRBV12-4, the J call TRBJ2-7; TRBD2 agrees at 10 bases. This CDR3 region has 15 residues. After removal of 7 bases from V and 1 base from J, the junction contained 7 bases not matched to a gene. In DNA, the CDR3 is TGTGCCAGCACCCCGGGGACTAGCGAATCCTACGAGCAGTACTTC. It codes for CASTPGTSESYEQYF.

The V and J genes are TRBV11-2 and TRBJ2-6; 8 nucleotides line up with TRBD1. This CDR3 region has 16 residues. The germline V gene encodes CDR1 SGHAT and CDR2 FQNNGV. V dropped 3 bases and J dropped 1; count of bases not matched to a gene: 2. CDR3 sequence (DNA): TGTGCCAGCAGCTTTACAGGGGGGTCTGGGGCCAACGTCCTGACTTTC. Residues: CASSFTGGSGANVLTF.

V gene TRBV6-1 combines with J gene TRBJ2-2, with 7 bases identical to TRBD2. Unmatched junction bases numbered 2, after V lost 3 bases and J lost 1 base. The CDR3 length is 15 residues. Looked up from germline, CDR1 is MNHNS and CDR2 is SASEGT. Here the CDR3 reads CASSDPSGNTGELFF. CDR3 bases: TGTGCCAGCAGTGACCCTAGCGGGAACACCGGGGAGCTGTTTTTT.

The rearrangement uses TRBV20-1 and TRBJ2-1; D unresolved. The DNA end is more similar to TRBJ2-7, so the J call may be wrong. CDR1 and CDR2 (germline): DFQATT, SNEGSKA (reference sequence). The CDR3 loop spans 16 amino acids. CDR3: CSARDPTESSYNEQYF. CDR3 sequence (DNA): TGCAGTGCTAGAGACCCGACGGAGAGCTCCTACAATGAGCAGTACTTC.

This clonotype was seen a few times. The CDR3 nucleotides read TGTGCCAGCAGTGAACGGTCCTATACGCAGTATTTT. It encodes CASSERSYTQYF. The gene calls are TRBV2 and TRBJ2-3, with unresolved D. The CDR3 length is 12 residues. Germline loops: CDR1 SNHLY, CDR2 FYNNEI. V lost 2 bases, J lost 7 bases, and 7 bases lay in between.

The chain recombines TRBV20-1 with TRBJ2-1, with D perhaps given as TRBD1 or TRBD2 (6 bases each). Germline V gene lookup returns CDR1 DFQATT and CDR2 SNEGSKA (reference sequence). V was clipped by 5 bases and J by 7 bases, with 24 bases between them. CDR3 length: 16 amino acids. CDR3 coding DNA: TGCAGTGCTTCAAGTCCAGGAGGGGGAGGTTGGAATGAGCAGTTCTTC. It codes for CSASSPGGGGWNEQFF.

V and J are TRBV4-2 and TRBJ2-1, with 12 bases that match TRBD2. The junction had 2 bases not matched to a gene; V was cut back by 2 bases and J by 3 bases. The CDR3 is 16 amino acids. Germline CDR1 reads LGHNA; CDR2 reads YNFKEQ. The CDR3 DNA reads TGTGCCAGCAGCCAACGACTAGCGGGAGACTACAATGAGCAGTTCTTC. It codes for CASSQRLAGDYNEQFF.

The rearrangement joins TRBV4-1 to TRBJ1-5; 10 nucleotides agree with TRBD1. V shed 2 bases and J 1 base; nucleotides not matched to a gene: 2. The CDR3 is 16 residues long. CDR1 and CDR2 (germline): MGHRA, YSYEKL. The CDR3 loop is CASSQPGQGSNQPQHF. The CDR3 DNA is TGCGCCAGCAGCCAACCGGGACAGGGGAGCAATCAGCCCCAGCATTTT.

The chain carries TRBV28 and TRBJ2-1; 14 bases agree with TRBD2. The CDR3 consists of 17 residues. Germline CDR1 and CDR2: MDHEN and SYDVKM. Trimming removed 6 bases from V and 6 bases from J; junction bases left unmatched: 10. DNA of the CDR3: TGTGCCAGCAGCTCGACTAGCGGGAGGGCTGCGCTCAATGAGCAGTTCTTC. This translates into CASSSTSGRAALNEQFF.

In this sample, this clonotype turned up a few times. The J gene is TRBJ2-5, the V gene TRBV12-3 or TRBV12-4, with TRBD2 matching 7 bases. The J segment lost 11 bases and the V segment lost 0 bases, leaving 9 bases of the junction unmatched. The length of the CDR3 is 14 residues. The CDR3 DNA reads as TGTGCCAGCAGTTTAGCGGGGGGGATCAATGAGCAGTACTTC. Translated, it gives CASSLAGGINEQYF.

This clonotype occurred a few times. V is TRBV15 and J is TRBJ2-5, with 7 bases aligning to TRBD2. The CDR3 is made up of 17 amino acids. Trimming at V came to 2 bases and at J to 7 bases, leaving 16 bases not matched to a gene. Germline V lookup: CDR1 LNHNV, CDR2 YYDKDF (reference sequence). CDR3 in DNA: TGTGCCACCAGCAGAAGGGATACTAGCGTACCCCGTAGGACCCAGTACTTC. It codes for CATSRRDTSVPRRTQYF.

The J gene is TRBJ2-1, the V gene TRBV5-1; D is unresolved. Per the germline V gene, CDR1 is SGHRS and CDR2 is YFSETQ. Trimming removed 5 bases at V and 0 bases at J, with 3 bases between. The CDR3 covers 12 residues. The CDR3 here is CASRYSYNEQFF. The CDR3 bases are TGCGCCAGCAGGTACTCCTACAATGAGCAGTTCTTC.

The V call is TRBV11-2, the J call TRBJ2-5; D gene unclear. This CDR3 region has 13 residues. The ends were cut back, 4 bases at V and 1 base at J, with 7 bases in the middle. Germline values: CDR1 SGHAT, CDR2 FQNNGV. CDR3 amino acids: CASSWAPQETQYF. CDR3 DNA sequence: TGTGCCAGCAGCTGGGCCCCCCAAGAGACCCAGTACTTC.